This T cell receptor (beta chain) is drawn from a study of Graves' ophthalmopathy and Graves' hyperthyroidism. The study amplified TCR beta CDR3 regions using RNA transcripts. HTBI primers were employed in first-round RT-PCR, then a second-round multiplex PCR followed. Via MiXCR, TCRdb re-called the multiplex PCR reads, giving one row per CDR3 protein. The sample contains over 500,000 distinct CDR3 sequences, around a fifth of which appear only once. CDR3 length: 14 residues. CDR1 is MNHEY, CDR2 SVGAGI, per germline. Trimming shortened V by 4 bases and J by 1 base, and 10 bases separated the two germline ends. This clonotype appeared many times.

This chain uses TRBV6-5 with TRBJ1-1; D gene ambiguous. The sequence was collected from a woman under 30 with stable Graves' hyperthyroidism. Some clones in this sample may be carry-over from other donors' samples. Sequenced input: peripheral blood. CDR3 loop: CASSSVGPNTEAFF. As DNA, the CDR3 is TGTGCCAGCAGTTCCGTCGGACCGAACACTGAAGCTTTCTTT.